These T cell receptor beta chains were read from a single sample in a study of T cells after yellow fever vaccination. TCRdb re-called the 5' RACE reads with MiXCR, one entry per CDR3 protein. The repertoire holds 300,000 to 350,000 distinct CDR3 sequences, with 4% to 5.5% as singletons. Specimen: PBMCs, collected 15 days after the yellow fever booster vaccination. These receptors were taken from a man aged 18-30 years who received the YFV17D yellow fever vaccine. The CDR3 runs from the conserved cysteine through the conserved F or W. A D gene is named only where the DNA matches it firmly. Not every row has a clone size; where given, it reads once, few, many or a size class.

v_gene: TRBV11-2
j_gene: TRBJ2-3
d_gene: NA
abundance: many
CDR3nt: TGTGCCAGCAGCCCATGGGGGGATACGCAGTATTTT
CDR3aa: CASSPWGDTQYF

v_gene: TRBV29-1
j_gene: TRBJ2-5
d_gene: TRBD2
abundance: few
CDR3nt: TGCAGCGTTGAGCTAGCGGGGGCAGGAGAGACCCAGTACTTC
CDR3aa: CSVELAGAGETQYF

v_gene: TRBV20-1
j_gene: TRBJ2-7
d_gene: NA
abundance: many
CDR3nt: TGCAGTGCTAGTTCCGCCGCGAGGGAGATTCAAAGGAGCTCCTACGAGCAGTACTTC
CDR3aa: CSASSAAREIQRSSYEQYF

v_gene: TRBV20-1
j_gene: TRBJ2-5
d_gene: TRBD2
abundance: NA
CDR3nt: TGCAGTGCCGGGGGGAGCGGACAAGAGACCCAGTACTTC
CDR3aa: CSAGGSGQETQYF

v_gene: TRBV4-3
j_gene: TRBJ2-3
d_gene: NA
abundance: many
CDR3nt: TGCGCCAGCAGCCAAGATCTCGCGGGGGCGGGGACAGATACGCAGTATTTT
CDR3aa: CASSQDLAGAGTDTQYF

v_gene: TRBV6-5
j_gene: TRBJ1-6
d_gene: NA
abundance: many
CDR3nt: TGTGCCAGCAGTCCCGGCTACTATAATTCACCCCTCCACTTT
CDR3aa: CASSPGYYNSPLHF

v_gene: TRBV7-9
j_gene: TRBJ2-2
d_gene: TRBD2
abundance: many
CDR3nt: TGTGCCAGCAGCTCCGGGACTAGCGGGGGGGCTAACACCGGGGAGCTGTTTTTT
CDR3aa: CASSSGTSGGANTGELFF

v_gene: TRBV29-1
j_gene: TRBJ2-1
d_gene: NA
abundance: many
CDR3nt: TGCAGCGTTTCCCGACCCCCGGGATTTAATGAGCAGTTCTTC
CDR3aa: CSVSRPPGFNEQFF

v_gene: TRBV5-1
j_gene: TRBJ2-1
d_gene: TRBD2
abundance: NA
CDR3nt: TGCGCCAGCAGCTTGTTAGGCGGGGGGGTATCAGAGGAGCAGTTCTTC
CDR3aa: CASSLLGGGVSEEQFF

v_gene: TRBV27
j_gene: TRBJ1-1
d_gene: NA
abundance: few
CDR3nt: TGTGCCAGCAGTTTGTTTGGAGGGACCTCGGGTTTCTTT
CDR3aa: CASSLFGGTSGFF

v_gene: TRBV6-1
j_gene: TRBJ2-1
d_gene: TRBD2
abundance: few
CDR3nt: TGTGCCAGCAGTGAATTTGGAGCGGGGGGACTGAATGAGCAGTTCTTC
CDR3aa: CASSEFGAGGLNEQFF

v_gene: TRBV20-1
j_gene: TRBJ2-1
d_gene: TRBD2
abundance: NA
CDR3nt: TGCAGTGCTAGAGTTAGCGGGGCAAGCTCCTACAATGAGCAGTTCTTC
CDR3aa: CSARVSGASSYNEQFF

v_gene: TRBV10-2
j_gene: TRBJ1-5
d_gene: NA
abundance: NA
CDR3nt: TGCGCCAGCAGTGTTGTTAACAATCAGCCCCAGCATTTT
CDR3aa: CASSVVNNQPQHF

v_gene: TRBV4-1
j_gene: TRBJ2-4
d_gene: NA
abundance: many
CDR3nt: TGCGCCAGCAGCCAAGGTGAAGTGGTCCGGAACATTCAGTACTTC
CDR3aa: CASSQGEVVRNIQYF

v_gene: TRBV9
j_gene: TRBJ2-2
d_gene: NA
abundance: many
CDR3nt: TGTGCCAGCAGCGCAGCACGTACCCCCAACACCGGGGAGCTGTTTTTT
CDR3aa: CASSAARTPNTGELFF

v_gene: TRBV3-1
j_gene: TRBJ2-5
d_gene: TRBD2
abundance: NA
CDR3nt: TGTGCCAGCAGCCAAGGCGGGGGGATCCAAGAGACCCAGTACTTC
CDR3aa: CASSQGGGIQETQYF

v_gene: TRBV7-3
j_gene: TRBJ2-7
d_gene: NA
abundance: many
CDR3nt: TGTGCCAGCAGCCCCCGTCCAGGACGAGGGGACGAGCAGTACTTC
CDR3aa: CASSPRPGRGDEQYF

v_gene: TRBV12-3/TRBV12-4
j_gene: TRBJ1-5
d_gene: NA
abundance: NA
CDR3nt: TGTGCCAGCAATACAGGAAGAGGGCATCAGCCCCAGCATTTT
CDR3aa: CASNTGRGHQPQHF

v_gene: TRBV6-5
j_gene: TRBJ1-5
d_gene: NA
abundance: NA
CDR3nt: TGTGCCAGCAAAGAATTGGACGGACCGATATGGCAGCCCCAGCATTTT
CDR3aa: CASKELDGPIWQPQHF

v_gene: TRBV6-2/TRBV6-3
j_gene: TRBJ1-1
d_gene: TRBD1
abundance: NA
CDR3nt: TGTGCCAGCACCCAGGGGGAGAACACTGAAGCTTTCTTT
CDR3aa: CASTQGENTEAFF

v_gene: TRBV7-3
j_gene: TRBJ2-1
d_gene: TRBD2
abundance: many
CDR3nt: TGTGCCAGCAGCTTCCATTGGACTAGCTCCCGTAATGAGCAGTTCTTC
CDR3aa: CASSFHWTSSRNEQFF

v_gene: TRBV12-3/TRBV12-4
j_gene: TRBJ2-7
d_gene: TRBD2
abundance: many
CDR3nt: TGTGCCAGCAGTTTAAGCCTAGCGGGGTACGAGCAGTACTTC
CDR3aa: CASSLSLAGYEQYF

v_gene: TRBV12-3/TRBV12-4
j_gene: TRBJ2-7
d_gene: NA
abundance: few
CDR3nt: TGTGCCAGCAGCTTGGACCTTGGAGGGTACGAGCAGTACTTC
CDR3aa: CASSLDLGGYEQYF

v_gene: TRBV7-6
j_gene: TRBJ2-3
d_gene: TRBD1
abundance: few
CDR3nt: TGTGCCAGCAGCTCCCGACAGGGTGGTGGCACAGATACGCAGTATTTT
CDR3aa: CASSSRQGGGTDTQYF

v_gene: TRBV7-2
j_gene: TRBJ1-2
d_gene: NA
abundance: many
CDR3nt: TGTGCCAGCAGCTTAGGCCGGTTGGATGGCTACACCTTC
CDR3aa: CASSLGRLDGYTF

v_gene: TRBV5-1
j_gene: TRBJ1-2
d_gene: NA
abundance: NA
CDR3nt: TGCGCCAGCAGCTTCGGGGGTGCGGGGGATGGCTACACCTTC
CDR3aa: CASSFGGAGDGYTF

v_gene: TRBV7-7
j_gene: TRBJ2-3
d_gene: NA
abundance: many
CDR3nt: TGTGCTAGCAGTCAGGGGTACACAGATACGCAGTATTTT
CDR3aa: CASSQGYTDTQYF

v_gene: TRBV7-9
j_gene: TRBJ1-6
d_gene: NA
abundance: NA
CDR3nt: TGTGCCAGCAGCTGGGCCCCGCGGGATTCACCCCTCCACTTT
CDR3aa: CASSWAPRDSPLHF

v_gene: TRBV7-3
j_gene: TRBJ2-5
d_gene: NA
abundance: few
CDR3nt: TGTGCCAGCAGCTTTACGACTACCCCCGGGGAGACCCAGTACTTC
CDR3aa: CASSFTTTPGETQYF

v_gene: TRBV7-9
j_gene: TRBJ2-1
d_gene: TRBD2
abundance: few
CDR3nt: TGTGCCAGCAGCTTTGTAGCGGGGCGTGAGCAGTTCTTC
CDR3aa: CASSFVAGREQFF

v_gene: TRBV2
j_gene: TRBJ2-4
d_gene: TRBD2
abundance: few
CDR3nt: TGTGCCAGCCACCCCCTAGCGGGGGGGCTGAGGGCATTC
CDR3aa: CASHPLAGGLRAF

v_gene: TRBV9
j_gene: TRBJ1-3
d_gene: NA
abundance: NA
CDR3nt: TGTGCCAGCAGTGCCCGAGGGGGGGACTCTGGAAACACCATATATTTT
CDR3aa: CASSARGGDSGNTIYF

v_gene: TRBV5-6
j_gene: TRBJ2-1
d_gene: NA
abundance: NA
CDR3nt: TGTGCCAGCAGCTTGCGGGGCTACTCCTACAATGAGCAGTTCTTC
CDR3aa: CASSLRGYSYNEQFF

v_gene: TRBV27
j_gene: TRBJ1-4
d_gene: NA
abundance: many
CDR3nt: TGTGCCAGCATGGGGGCAGGGGCGCCTGAAAAACTGTTTTTT
CDR3aa: CASMGAGAPEKLFF

v_gene: TRBV21-1
j_gene: TRBJ2-4
d_gene: NA
abundance: NA
CDR3nt: TGTGCCAGCAGCCGCCATTACCCTTTGGACAGGGGAAGAAACATTCAGTACTTC
CDR3aa: CASSRHYPLDRGRNIQYF

v_gene: TRBV6-5
j_gene: TRBJ2-1
d_gene: NA
abundance: many
CDR3nt: TGTGCCAGCACCAGGTACAATGAGCAGTTCTTC
CDR3aa: CASTRYNEQFF